The 21 T cell receptor beta chains in this list originate from one sample, sequenced in a study of blood T cells in healthy people across ages. A second roughly 6 to 12 cycle PCR used barcoded and J-beta primers. TCRdb re-derived calls from the 5' RACE reads in MiXCR, one entry per CDR3 protein. The sample has about 680,000 distinct CDR3 sequences, around 49% seen once. Input material: blood. The receptors were sampled from a woman aged 55-75 years in good health.

This clonotype was detected a few times. The CDR3 coding sequence is TGCGCCAGCAGCTTCGGTACTAGCGAGTCCTACGAGCAGTACTTC. Translating it yields CASSFGTSESYEQYF. J is TRBJ2-7 and V is TRBV5-1; 7 positions agree with TRBD2. The CDR3 runs 15 residues. CDR1 SGHRS and CDR2 YFSETQ come from the germline V gene. V gave up 2 bases and J gave up 1 base; unmatched junction bases: 6.

The chain links TRBV13 to TRBJ2-5; 12 positions match TRBD2. With 5 bases clipped from V and 5 bases from J, the junction kept 9 bases outside the gene matches. This CDR3 has 16 amino acids. Germline V CDR1 and CDR2: PRHDT, FYEKMQ (reference sequence). Written as DNA, the CDR3 is TGTGCCAGCAGCACTCGGACTAGCGGGATTAGGGAGACCCAGTACTTC. Its protein product is CASSTRTSGIRETQYF.

The chain carries TRBV20-1 and TRBJ2-4; 10 bases line up with TRBD1. The DNA matches TRBJ2-7 better at its end, which makes the J call doubtful. This CDR3 has 14 amino acids. Germline assignment: CDR1 DFQATT and CDR2 SNEGSKA (reference sequence). This CDR3 is CSARGQGAHYEQYF. CDR3 DNA sequence: TGCAGTGCTAGAGGACAGGGGGCGCATTACGAGCAGTACTTC.

The sample holds a few counts of this clonotype. The genes are TRBV13 and TRBJ2-5; 9 bases line up with TRBD1. CDR1 and CDR2 (germline): PRHDT, FYEKMQ (reference sequence). The CDR3 loop spans 15 amino acids. Losses at the gene ends were 5 bases for V and 1 base for J; bases not matched to a gene: 5. The CDR3 loop reads CASSRTGVGQETQYF. As DNA, the CDR3 is TGTGCCAGCAGCCGGACAGGGGTCGGCCAAGAGACCCAGTACTTC.

In its sample, this clonotype was seen a few times. The DNA of the CDR3 is TGTGCCAGCTCACCAGGGCACCGCGATCAGCCCCAGCATTTT. Amino acids: CASSPGHRDQPQHF. This sequence joins TRBV18 and TRBJ1-5; D ambiguous. The ends were cut back, 2 bases at V and 5 bases at J, with 10 bases in the middle. The length of the CDR3 is 14 residues. CDR1 is KGHSH, CDR2 LQKENI, per germline. The whole variable domain, filled in from reference TRBV18 and TRBJ1-5, reads NAGVMQNPRHLVRRRGQEARLRCSPMKGHSHVYWYRQLPEEGLKFMVYLQKENIIDESGMPKERFSAEFPKEGPSILRIQQVVRGDSAAYFCASSPGHRDQPQHFGDGTRLSIL.

This clonotype was detected a few times. The rearrangement uses TRBV20-1 and TRBJ2-3; possibly TRBD2 for D (5 bases). Trimming shortened V by 6 bases and J by 5 bases, and 15 bases separated the two germline ends. CDR3 length: 13 residues. Germline V gives CDR1 DFQATT, CDR2 SNEGSKA (reference sequence). The CDR3 reads CSARYEGLDTQYF. CDR3 nucleotide sequence: TGCAGTGCCAGATACGAGGGATTAGATACGCAGTATTTT.

The chain is built from TRBV2 and TRBJ2-1; TRBD1 matches 8 bases. V shed 4 bases and J 2 bases; nucleotides not matched to a gene: 4. CDR3 length: 15 amino acids. The germline V gene has CDR1 SNHLY and CDR2 FYNNEI. CDR3 residues: CASSVTTGAYNEQFF. CDR3 DNA sequence: TGTGCCAGCAGTGTAACGACAGGGGCCTACAATGAGCAGTTCTTC.

The chain combines TRBV6-6 with TRBJ2-1; 12 bases are shared with TRBD2. Germline V gene lookup returns CDR1 MNHNY and CDR2 SVGAGI (reference sequence). This CDR3 is 16 amino acids long. With V trimmed by 6 bases and J by 12 bases, 15 bases remained unmatched. CDR3 residues: CASRRPSGRADHGQFF. The DNA for the CDR3 is TGTGCCAGCAGACGCCCTAGCGGGAGGGCCGACCATGGGCAGTTCTTC.

A note on this clonotype: No conserved phenylalanine or tryptophan is present at the end of the CDR3, so a read error is the likely explanation. The DNA is left out, because the CDR3 cannot be placed on it with certainty; the CDR3 is given as TCRdb lists it. The chain recombines TRBV6-2 or TRBV6-3 with TRBJ2-1; the D segment call TRBD2 is taken from the table without a DNA check. Germline V gene sequence: CDR1 MNHEY, CDR2 SVGEGT. Ends included, the CDR3 has 12 residues. CDR3 amino acids: CASSYTQLAAVY.

CDR3 region: CSAHFQEYGYTF. The CDR3 region has the DNA TGCAGTGCTCACTTTCAGGAGTATGGCTACACCTTC. The rearrangement uses TRBV20-1 and TRBJ1-2; D ambiguous. This CDR3 contains 12 residues. Trimming took 5 bases from V and 5 from J, leaving 12 bases between them. Germline CDR1 is DFQATT and CDR2 is SNEGSKA (reference sequence).

The V call is TRBV5-1, the J call TRBJ2-7; the match to TRBD2 covers 10 bases. Germline V gives CDR1 SGHRS, CDR2 YFSETQ. V lost 6 bases and J lost 2; bases outside the gene matches: 5. There are 14 residues in the CDR3. DNA for the CDR3: TGCGCCAGCATGCCCACTAGCGGGACCTACGAGCAGTACTTC. Its translation is CASMPTSGTYEQYF.

This clonotype has just one count. The chain has TRBV10-3 and TRBJ2-3; the D call may be TRBD1 or TRBD2 (5 bases each). This CDR3 has 14 amino acids. Per the germline V gene, CDR1 is ENHRY and CDR2 is SYGVKD. V was trimmed by 6 bases and J by 7 bases, leaving 17 bases between them. This chain's CDR3 is CAIRPGPTVNTQYF. As DNA, the CDR3 is TGTGCCATCAGACCGGGACCCACCGTCAATACGCAGTATTTT.

The chain carries TRBV10-3 and TRBJ1-3, with D perhaps matching TRBD1 (5 bases). The CDR3 runs to 14 residues. Germline CDR1 is ENHRY and CDR2 is SYGVKD. Trimming stripped 4 bases from V and 2 bases from J, with 9 bases between. CDR3 loop: CAISGGTAGNTIYF. The CDR3 DNA follows: TGTGCCATCAGTGGAGGGACGGCTGGAAACACCATATATTTT.

The chain has TRBV7-2 and TRBJ2-7; the match to TRBD1 covers 12 bases. V lost 4 bases and J lost 1; bases outside the gene matches: 11. CDR1 SGHTA and CDR2 FQGNSA come from the germline V gene. The CDR3 totals 18 residues. As DNA, the CDR3 is TGTGCCAGCAGCTCCCCGGGACAGGGGGCCATACGGTCCTACGAGCAGTACTTC. This gives the protein CASSSPGQGAIRSYEQYF.

To note about this clonotype: A much larger clone lies one base from this, so it may be a read error. This chain links TRBV9 with TRBJ1-2; TRBD1 agrees at 9 bases. Germline V gene sequence: CDR1 SGDLS, CDR2 YYNGEE. There are 13 residues in the CDR3. V shed 7 bases, J shed 5 bases, and the junction held 6 bases outside the gene matches. For the CDR3, the DNA is TGTGCCAGCGGCGGGACAGGGCTTTATGGCTACACCTTC. This codes for CASGGTGLYGYTF.

A few counts support this clonotype. The V gene is TRBV20-1, the J gene TRBJ2-7, with D tentatively TRBD1 (6 bases). This CDR3 comprises 14 residues. CDR1 and CDR2 (germline): DFQATT, SNEGSKA (reference sequence). V was clipped by 3 bases and J by 7 bases, with 19 bases between them. The chain's CDR3 is CSASGSQGHNEQYF. The CDR3 DNA reads as TGCAGTGCTAGTGGTTCGCAGGGGCACAATGAGCAGTACTTC.

This clonotype was detected only a few times. The chain employs TRBV4-2 and TRBJ2-5; TRBD2 matches 11 bases. The CDR3 is 18 amino acids. Germline values: CDR1 LGHNA, CDR2 YNFKEQ. J gave up 1 base and V 0 bases, and 7 bases lay outside the gene matches. The CDR3 region is CASSQDNIAGGRQETQYF. CDR3 DNA: TGTGCCAGCAGCCAAGATAATATAGCGGGAGGGCGCCAAGAGACCCAGTACTTC.

V gene TRBV3-1 combines with J gene TRBJ2-7; 10 positions match TRBD2. This CDR3 has 14 residues. The V gene's germline CDR1 is LGHDT and CDR2 YNNKEL (reference sequence). V trimming: 4 bases; J trimming: 2 bases; junction bases outside the gene matches: 2. CDR3 in amino acids: CASSPSGSAYEQYF. The CDR3 DNA reads TGTGCCAGCAGCCCTAGCGGGAGCGCCTACGAGCAGTACTTC.

The CDR3 loop is CSARGYRPFQETQYF. CDR3 nucleotides: TGCAGTGCTAGAGGTTACAGGCCATTCCAAGAGACCCAGTACTTC. The chain has TRBV20-1 and TRBJ2-5; possibly TRBD1 for D (5 bases). CDR1 is DFQATT and CDR2 is SNEGSKA in the germline V gene (reference sequence). The CDR3 contains 15 residues. Trimming left V 1 base short and J 1 base short, with 13 bases between.

The CDR3 reads CASSVPGNGNEQFF. CDR3 coding DNA: TGTGCCAGCAGCGTGCCGGGAAATGGCAATGAGCAGTTCTTC. The V gene is TRBV9, the J gene TRBJ2-1; the D gene is possibly TRBD2 (5 bases). Per germline, CDR1 SGDLS and CDR2 YYNGEE. The germline V and J ends were trimmed by 2 bases and 6 bases, with 12 bases remaining between them. The CDR3 sequence is 14 residues long.

V and J are TRBV7-2 and TRBJ2-4, with D tentatively TRBD1 or TRBD2 (6 bases each). There are 14 residues in the CDR3. V lost 9 bases and J lost 6, with 18 bases in between. CDR1 is SGHTA, CDR2 FQGNSA, per germline. CDR3 residues: CASGGGTPRNIQYF. CDR3 bases: TGTGCCAGTGGGGGCGGGACGCCACGAAACATTCAGTACTTC.